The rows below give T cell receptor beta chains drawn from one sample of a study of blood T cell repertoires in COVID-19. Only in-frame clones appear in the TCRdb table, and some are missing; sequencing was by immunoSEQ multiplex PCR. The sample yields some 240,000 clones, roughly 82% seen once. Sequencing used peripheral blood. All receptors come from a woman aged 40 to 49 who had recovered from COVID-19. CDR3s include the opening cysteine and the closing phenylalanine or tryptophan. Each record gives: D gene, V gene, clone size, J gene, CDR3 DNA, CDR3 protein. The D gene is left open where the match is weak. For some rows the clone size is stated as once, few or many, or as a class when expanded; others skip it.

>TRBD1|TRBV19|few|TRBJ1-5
TGTGCCAGTAGTCCGGGACAGGGAATAGGTCAGCCCCAGCATTTT
CASSPGQGIGQPQHF
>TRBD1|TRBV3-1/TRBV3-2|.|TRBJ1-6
TGTGCCAGCAGCCAAGTAATGGGACAGACAGAAGTACTCCACTTT
CASSQVMGQTEVLHF
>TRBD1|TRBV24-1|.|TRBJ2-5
TGTGCCACCAGTGATCCGGGACAGAATAATCAAGAGACCCAGTACTTC
CATSDPGQNNQETQYF
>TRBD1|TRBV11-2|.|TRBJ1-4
TGTGCCAGCAGCACCAGGGGGCTGTATGAAAAACTGTTTTTT
CASSTRGLYEKLFF
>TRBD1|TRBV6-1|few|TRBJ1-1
TGTGCCAGCAGTGAAGCCTGGCTGGGACAGGGGAGAGACACTGAAGCTTTCTTT
CASSEAWLGQGRDTEAFF
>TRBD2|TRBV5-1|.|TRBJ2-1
TGCGCCAGCAGCTTGTCTCGGGGGGGCTCCTACAATGAGCAGTTCTTC
CASSLSRGGSYNEQFF
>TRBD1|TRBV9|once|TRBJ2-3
TGTGCCAGCAGCGTAGAGGGACAGGGCCACACAGATACGCAGTATTTT
CASSVEGQGHTDTQYF
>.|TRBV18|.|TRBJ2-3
TGTGCCAGCTCACCACCGAAGGAATGGGGGGCAGATACGCAGTATTTT
CASSPPKEWGADTQYF
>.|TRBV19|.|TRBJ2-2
TGTGCCAGTATTTATTCGAACACCGGGGAGCTGTTTTTT
CASIYSNTGELFF
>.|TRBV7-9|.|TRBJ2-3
TGTGCCAGCAGCTCCCCCGCAGATACGCAGTATTTT
CASSSPADTQYF
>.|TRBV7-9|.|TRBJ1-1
TGTGCCAGCAAGACTCTGAACACTGAAGCTTTCTTT
CASKTLNTEAFF
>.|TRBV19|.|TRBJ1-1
TGTGCCAGTAGTATAGATTGGGCCGCGAACACTGAAGCTTTCTTT
CASSIDWAANTEAFF
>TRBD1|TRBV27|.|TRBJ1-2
TGTGCCAGCAGACCGACAGGGGGTTCGAGAGGCTACACCTTC
CASRPTGGSRGYTF
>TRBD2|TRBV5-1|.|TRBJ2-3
TGCGCCAGCACAGAACTAGCGGGGGTCGGAGATACGCAGTATTTT
CASTELAGVGDTQYF
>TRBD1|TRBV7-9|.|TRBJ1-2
TGTGCCAGCAGCGACCCGGACAGGGAGTACTATGGCTACACCTTC
CASSDPDREYYGYTF
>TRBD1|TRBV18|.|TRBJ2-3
TGTGCCAGCTCACTTTCACAGACAGGGACAGATACGCAGTATTTT
CASSLSQTGTDTQYF
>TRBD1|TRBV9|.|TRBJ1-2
TGTGCCAGCAGCGTAGCGCAGGGGGACCACTATGGCTACACCTTC
CASSVAQGDHYGYTF
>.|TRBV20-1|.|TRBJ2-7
TGCAGTGCTAGTACCAGGGGAAGGTACGAGCAGTACTTC
CSASTRGRYEQYF
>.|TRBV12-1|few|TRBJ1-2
TGTGCCAGCAGCTTTGCCGGCCGCTTAGCCAGCGGGCCCGGTCATGGCTACACCTTC
CASSFAGRLASGPGHGYTF
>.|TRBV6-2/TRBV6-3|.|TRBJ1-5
TGTGCCAGCAGTGCTCCGGGGGTTGGTAATCAGCCCCAGCATTTT
CASSAPGVGNQPQHF
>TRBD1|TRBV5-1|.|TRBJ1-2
TGCGCCAGCAGCTCTGGACAGGGACACTATGGCTACACCTTC
CASSSGQGHYGYTF
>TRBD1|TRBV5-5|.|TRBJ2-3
TGTGCCAGCAGCTTGATAGGGACAGGGGGCTCTAGTTCAGATACGCAGTATTTT
CASSLIGTGGSSSDTQYF
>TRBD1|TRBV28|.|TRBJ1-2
TGTGCCAGCTTGGGACAGGGTAATCCAGGCTATGGCTACACCTTC
CASLGQGNPGYGYTF
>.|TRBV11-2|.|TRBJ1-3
TGTGCCAGCAGCTTAGACAGTTTCTCTGGAAACACCATATATTTT
CASSLDSFSGNTIYF
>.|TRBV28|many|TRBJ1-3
TGTGCCAGCAGTTTTGCTAACAGGGCCTTCTCTGGAAACACCATATATTTT
CASSFANRAFSGNTIYF
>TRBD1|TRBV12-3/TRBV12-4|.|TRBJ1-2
TGTGCCAGCAGCCGGGGACAGGGCTATGGCTACACCTTC
CASSRGQGYGYTF
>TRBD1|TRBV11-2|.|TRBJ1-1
TGTGCCAGCAGCCCGATTCATTTACGGGACAGGGCACCTGAAGCTTTCTTT
CASSPIHLRDRAPEAFF
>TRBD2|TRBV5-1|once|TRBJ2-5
TGCGCCAGCAGCTTGTTGGGGACTAGCTCAGTAGAGACCCAGTACTTC
CASSLLGTSSVETQYF
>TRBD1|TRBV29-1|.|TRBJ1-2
TGCAGCGCGTGGACAGGGGGTGGCTATGGCTACACCTTC
CSAWTGGGYGYTF
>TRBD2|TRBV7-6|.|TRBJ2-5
TGTGCCAGCAGCCCACTAGCGGGGGTACTCCAAGAGACCCAGTACTTC
CASSPLAGVLQETQYF
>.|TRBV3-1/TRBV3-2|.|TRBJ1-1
TGTGCCAGCAGCCGAGGTAACCTGAACACTGAAGCTTTCTTT
CASSRGNLNTEAFF
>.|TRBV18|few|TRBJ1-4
TGTGCCAGCTCACCGGTCGTTAGTACTAATGAAAAACTGTTTTTT
CASSPVVSTNEKLFF
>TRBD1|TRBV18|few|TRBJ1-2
TGTGCCAGCTCACCACTTACGACAGGGACTGGCGTTGGCTACACCTTC
CASSPLTTGTGVGYTF
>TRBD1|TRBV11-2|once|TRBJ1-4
TGTGCCAGCAGCCGGACAGGGAATACTAATGAAAAACTGTTTTTT
CASSRTGNTNEKLFF
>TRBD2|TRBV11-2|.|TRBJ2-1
TGTGCCAGCAGCCCTCTGACGGGGGGGTCCTACAATGAGCAGTTCTTC
CASSPLTGGSYNEQFF